The TCR beta chain under discussion was sequenced for a study of shared clonotypes between healthy human individuals. This clone was detected only a few times. Generated by immunoSEQ multiplex PCR, the TCRdb table keeps only in-frame clones and is missing some. The sample consists of over 850,000 clones, around three quarters of them appearing once. Germline V CDR1 and CDR2: SGHDN, FVKESK. The CDR3 spans 14 residues. V lost 4 bases, J lost 3 bases, and 5 bases stayed unmatched. V gene TRBV14 combines with J gene TRBJ1-2, with 7 bases identical to TRBD1. The TCR comes from a man younger than 35 in good health. Some clones in this sample may be carry-over from other donors' samples. Sequencing used memory CD4+ T cells from PBMCs. Subset of the sample: CD45RA-negative fraction. The CDR3, as DNA: TGTGCCAGCAGCCCAACGGGACAGTACTATGGCTACACCTTC. This sequence encodes CASSPTGQYYGYTF. Using reference TRBV14 and TRBJ1-2 for the parts outside the CDR3, the full variable domain is EAGVTQFPSHSVIEKGQTVTLRCDPISGHDNLYWYRRVMGKEIKFLLHFVKESKQDESGMPNNRFLAERTGGTYSTLKVQPAELEDSGVYFCASSPTGQYYGYTFGSGTRLTVV.